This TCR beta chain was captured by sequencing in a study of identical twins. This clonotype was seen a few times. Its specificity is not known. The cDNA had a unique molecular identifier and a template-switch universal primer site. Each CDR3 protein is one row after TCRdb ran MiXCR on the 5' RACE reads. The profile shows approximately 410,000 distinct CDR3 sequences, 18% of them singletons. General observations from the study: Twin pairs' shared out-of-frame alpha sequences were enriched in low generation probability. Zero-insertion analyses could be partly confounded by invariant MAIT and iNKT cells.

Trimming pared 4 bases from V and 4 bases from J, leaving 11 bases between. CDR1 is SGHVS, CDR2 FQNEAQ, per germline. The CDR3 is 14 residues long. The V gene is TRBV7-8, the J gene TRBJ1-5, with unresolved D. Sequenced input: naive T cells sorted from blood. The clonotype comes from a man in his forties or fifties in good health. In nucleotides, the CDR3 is TGTGCCAGCAGCTCCCTTGGGCCAAATCAGCCCCAGCATTTT. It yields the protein CASSSLGPNQPQHF.